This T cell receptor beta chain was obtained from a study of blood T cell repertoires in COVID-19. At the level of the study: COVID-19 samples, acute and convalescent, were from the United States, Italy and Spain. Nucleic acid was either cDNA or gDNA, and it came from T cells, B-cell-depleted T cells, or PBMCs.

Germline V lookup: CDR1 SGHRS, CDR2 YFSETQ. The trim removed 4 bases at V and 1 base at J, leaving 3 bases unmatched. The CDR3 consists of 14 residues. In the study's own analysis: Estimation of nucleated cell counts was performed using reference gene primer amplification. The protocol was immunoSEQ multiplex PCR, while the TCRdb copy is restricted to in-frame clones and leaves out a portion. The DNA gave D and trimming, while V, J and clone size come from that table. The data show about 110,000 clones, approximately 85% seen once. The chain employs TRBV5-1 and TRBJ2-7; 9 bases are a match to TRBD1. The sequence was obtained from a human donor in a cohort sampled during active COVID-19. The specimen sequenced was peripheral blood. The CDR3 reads CASSRDRVSYEQYF. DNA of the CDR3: TGCGCCAGCAGCCGGGACAGGGTGTCCTACGAGCAGTACTTC.